Following are 30 T cell receptor beta chains from one sample sequenced in a study of blood T cells in healthy people across ages. Using a J-beta primer mix together with a sample-barcoded 5' primer, a second PCR was run for roughly 7 to 11 cycles. One entry per CDR3 protein results from TCRdb running MiXCR on the 5' RACE reads. The sample contains hundreds of thousands of distinct CDR3 sequences, around 25% of which appear only once. The same data also went into a second study, on T cells of mothers and their children.

Sequenced material: blood. The receptor source for this set is a boy under 18 in good health.

The gene calls are TRBV29-1 and TRBJ2-5; tentative D call: TRBD2 (5 bases). Judging by the DNA end, TRBJ2-7 fits better; the J call may be wrong. CDR1 and CDR2 from the germline V gene are SQVTM and ANQGSEA. The CDR3 runs to 13 residues. CDR3 protein: CSVEAGKPYEQYF. The CDR3, as DNA: TGCAGCGTTGAAGCCGGGAAACCCTACGAGCAGTACTTC.

This clonotype turned up a few times. The chain has TRBV4-2 and TRBJ2-1; 11 bases match TRBD2. The germline CDR1 and CDR2 sequences are LGHNA and YNFKEQ. CDR3 length: 15 amino acids. The V and J ends lost 0 bases and 10 bases, in that order; junction bases with no gene match: 5. The CDR3 loop reads CASSQEILAGAEQFF. The CDR3 nucleotides read TGTGCCAGCAGCCAAGAAATACTAGCGGGGGCCGAGCAGTTCTTC.

The genes are TRBV2 and TRBJ2-7; 7 bases agree with TRBD1. CDR1 and CDR2 (germline): SNHLY, FYNNEI. The CDR3 contains 14 residues. The ends lost 6 bases at V and 1 base at J; junction bases unmatched: 6. The CDR3 coding sequence is TGTGCCAGCAGGGAGGACAGGAGATCCTACGAGCAGTACTTC. It translates to CASREDRRSYEQYF.

The chain uses TRBV5-4 and TRBJ2-5; 10 nucleotides match TRBD1. The germline V gene has CDR1 SGHNT and CDR2 YYREEE (reference sequence). The V and J ends lost 7 bases and 4 bases, in that order; junction bases with no gene match: 13. CDR3 length equals 16 residues. This CDR3 is CASSLHIGTGAETQYF. In nucleotides, the CDR3 is TGTGCCAGCTCGCTACACATCGGGACAGGGGCAGAGACCCAGTACTTC.

The rearrangement links TRBV7-9 to TRBJ2-5; weak D call: TRBD1 (6 bases). Germline CDR1 is SEHNR and CDR2 is FQNEAQ (reference sequence). Trimming removed 4 bases from V and 5 bases from J, with 26 bases in between. The CDR3 sequence is 18 residues long. The CDR3 here is CASSSRRTLPKGEETQYF. DNA for the CDR3: TGTGCCAGCAGCTCCAGGCGGACACTACCTAAGGGGGAGGAGACCCAGTACTTC.

The V call is TRBV7-9, the J call TRBJ1-5; D might be TRBD1 (6 bases). CDR1 is SEHNR, CDR2 FQNEAQ, per germline (reference sequence). Trimming took off 1 base at V and 0 bases at J, with 16 bases between the two ends. CDR3 length equals 18 residues. The CDR3 coding sequence is TGTGCCAGCAGCTTAGGACCTCCCGGGACACTTAGCAATCAGCCCCAGCATTTT. It specifies CASSLGPPGTLSNQPQHF.

Many counts were recorded for this clonotype. This rearrangement joins TRBV29-1 to TRBJ2-5, with D maybe TRBD2 (6 bases). V dropped 4 bases and J dropped 4 bases, with 10 bases sitting between them. Looked up from germline, CDR1 is SQVTM and CDR2 is ANQGSEA. This CDR3 comprises 12 residues. CDR3 in DNA: TGCAGCGTTGCTGGAGGGGCAGAGACCCAGTACTTC. It translates to CSVAGGAETQYF.

The chain recombines TRBV7-9 with TRBJ2-1; TRBD2 aligns across 8 bases. The CDR3 covers 15 residues. Trimming cost V 8 bases and J 8 bases; bases outside gene matches: 14. Germline CDR1 and CDR2: SEHNR and FQNEAQ (reference sequence). The DNA of the CDR3 is TGTGCCAGCGAGTCTAAAGCGGGGGAGGACGATGAGCAGTTCTTC. Protein: CASESKAGEDDEQFF.

This chain joins TRBV11-1 and TRBJ2-2; a possible D gene is TRBD1 (6 bases). This CDR3 spans 16 amino acids. Germline V gene lookup returns CDR1 SGHAT and CDR2 FQDESV (reference sequence). Trimming removed 3 bases at V and 0 bases at J, with 11 bases between. DNA of the CDR3: TGTGCCAGCAGCTTCGGGAAGGGGGCGAACACCGGGGAGCTGTTTTTT. This translates into CASSFGKGANTGELFF.

This chain links TRBV11-2 with TRBJ1-2, with 8 bases matching TRBD1. CDR3 length equals 17 residues. Germline CDR1 SGHAT, CDR2 FQNNGV. V lost 5 bases to trimming and J lost 8 bases; unmatched junction nucleotides: 19. CDR3 sequence reads: CASSPLRGQGAFHGYTF. CDR3 sequence (DNA): TGTGCCAGCAGCCCCCTGCGGGGGCAGGGGGCGTTTCACGGCTACACCTTC. Combining the CDR3 with reference TRBV11-2 and TRBJ1-2 gives the whole variable domain EAGVAQSPRYKIIEKRQSVAFWCNPISGHATLYWYQQILGQGPKLLIQFQNNGVVDDSQLPKDRFSAERLKGVDSTLKIQPAKLEDSAVYLCASSPLRGQGAFHGYTFGSGTRLTVV.

This clonotype appeared a few times. The genes are TRBV12-3 or TRBV12-4 and TRBJ1-2; no firm D call. The CDR3 consists of 13 residues. V lost 6 bases and J 4 bases, leaving 12 bases between the germline ends. CDR3 sequence reads: CASRPDAGYGYTF. Written as DNA, the CDR3 is TGTGCCAGCAGGCCGGACGCCGGCTATGGCTACACCTTC.

The chain uses TRBV20-1 and TRBJ2-5; D remains ambiguous. The assigned J gene may be wrong: the sequence end matches TRBJ2-1 better. The germline gives CDR1 DFQATT, CDR2 SNEGSKA (reference sequence). The CDR3 length is 15 residues. As DNA, the CDR3 is TGCAGTGCTAGAGCAACCCGGGTCCCCGGCGGTGAGCAGTTCTTC. Translation gives CSARATRVPGGEQFF.

This clonotype appeared a few times. The junction does not match germline at one end; this may be a read error. The chain has TRBV7-2 and TRBJ2-1; weak D call: TRBD1 (6 bases). This CDR3 has 12 amino acids. Germline-derived CDR1 and CDR2 are SGHTA and FQGNSA. CDR3 amino acids: CASSLAWGPGDF. CDR3 nucleotides: TGTGCCAGCAGCTTAGCGTGGGGGCCAGGGGACTTC.

The genes are TRBV20-1 and TRBJ2-7; 7 positions match TRBD1. Germline V gene lookup returns CDR1 DFQATT and CDR2 SNEGSKA (reference sequence). Trimming took 6 bases from V and 0 from J; bases not matched to a gene: 11. This CDR3 is built from 15 residues. CDR3 region: CSAIDPGQNSYEQYF. For the CDR3, the DNA is TGCAGTGCGATTGATCCGGGACAGAACTCCTACGAGCAGTACTTC.

This clonotype was observed many times. The chain couples TRBV13 to TRBJ2-6; D gene unclear. Trimming took 2 bases from V and 0 from J, leaving 5 bases between them. The germline CDR1 and CDR2 sequences are PRHDT and FYEKMQ (reference sequence). The CDR3 is 15 residues long. This CDR3 is CASSLRDSGANVLTF. The DNA of the CDR3 is TGTGCCAGCAGCTTAAGAGACTCTGGGGCCAACGTCCTGACTTTC.

This clonotype was counted a few times. V is TRBV6-7 and J is TRBJ1-2; TRBD1 aligns across 7 bases. TRBV6-7 is reported as an ORF; its role is uncertain. Trimming cost V 5 bases and J 8 bases; bases outside gene matches: 5. CDR3 length: 12 residues. The CDR3 is CASSRRRGGYTF. DNA of the CDR3: TGTGCCAGCAGTCGACGCAGGGGGGGCTACACCTTC.

This clonotype was observed a few times. This sequence joins TRBV20-1 and TRBJ2-2, with D perhaps TRBD2 (6 bases). The V end was cut by 3 bases, the J end by 4 bases, with 15 bases between. CDR1 DFQATT and CDR2 SNEGSKA come from the germline V gene (reference sequence). The CDR3 totals 15 residues. CDR3 nucleotide sequence: TGCAGTGCTAGTAGGGACTCAAGGAGCACCGGGGAGCTGTTTTTT. Its protein product is CSASRDSRSTGELFF.

The CDR3 reads CASSQQGFTYNSPLHF. The CDR3 coding sequence is TGTGCCAGCAGCCAACAGGGTTTCACCTATAATTCACCCCTCCACTTT. The V gene is TRBV5-4, the J gene TRBJ1-6; weak D call: TRBD1 (6 bases). V lost 4 bases to trimming and J lost 2 bases, with 13 bases between them. The CDR3 contains 16 residues. Germline V lookup: CDR1 SGHNT, CDR2 YYREEE (reference sequence).

This clonotype was seen only once. The gene calls are TRBV7-9 and TRBJ2-5; TRBD2 aligns across 12 bases. Germline V gives CDR1 SEHNR, CDR2 FQNEAQ (reference sequence). J was trimmed by 5 bases and V by 1 base; bases with no gene match: 14. The CDR3 sequence is 19 residues long. The DNA of the CDR3 is TGTGCCAGCAGCTTAGGACTAGCGGGGGCCCAGAGTGAGTTTGAGACCCAGTACTTC. Its protein product is CASSLGLAGAQSEFETQYF.

This clonotype was observed a few times. This chain links TRBV3-1 with TRBJ2-7; D perhaps matches TRBD2 (5 bases). CDR3 size: 14 residues. Trimming left V 1 base short and J 6 bases short, with 13 bases between. Germline assignment: CDR1 LGHDT and CDR2 YNNKEL (reference sequence). CDR3 in amino acids: CASSQVPGGGEQYF. The CDR3 DNA follows: TGTGCCAGCAGCCAAGTTCCAGGCGGAGGCGAGCAGTACTTC.

This clonotype was observed a handful of times. The V call is TRBV12-3 or TRBV12-4, the J call TRBJ2-1; 11 nucleotides align to TRBD1. The length of the CDR3 is 16 residues. V was clipped by 1 base and J by 6 bases; unmatched bases: 5. The CDR3 bases are TGTGCCAGCAGTTTAGTAGGGGGACAGGGGGTCAATGAGCAGTTCTTC. As protein: CASSLVGGQGVNEQFF.

This clonotype was counted only a few times. The chain recombines TRBV5-6 with TRBJ2-5; TRBD2 agrees at 14 bases. V gave up 1 base and J gave up 13 bases; unmatched junction bases: 15. The germline V gene encodes CDR1 SGHDT and CDR2 YYEEEE. CDR3 size: 17 residues. The CDR3 here is CASSLTYARLAGGPLYF. The CDR3 DNA follows: TGTGCCAGCAGCTTGACCTATGCTAGACTAGCGGGGGGGCCGCTGTACTTC.

This clonotype turned up a few times. This chain connects TRBV6-2 or TRBV6-3 to TRBJ1-2, with TRBD1 as a possible D gene (6 bases). CDR1 is MNHEY, CDR2 SVGEGT, per germline. The length of the CDR3 is 12 residues. V shed 6 bases and J shed 6 bases, with 11 bases lying between them. CDR3 region: CASSIQGDGYTF. CDR3 coding DNA: TGTGCCAGCAGCATACAGGGTGATGGCTACACCTTC.

The chain links TRBV20-1 to TRBJ1-4; the D is unclear. Germline-derived CDR1 and CDR2 are DFQATT and SNEGSKA (reference sequence). The CDR3 length is 15 residues. The V end was cut by 4 bases, the J end by 6 bases, with 18 bases between. CDR3 sequence (DNA): TGCAGTGCTAAAACCCCGGGAGTTGGGGATGAAAAACTGTTTTTT. Residues: CSAKTPGVGDEKLFF.

This chain joins TRBV5-1 and TRBJ2-6; D may be TRBD2 (5 bases). Between the trimmed V and J ends, which lost 0 bases and 5 bases, there was a span of 18 bases. Germline CDR1 SGHRS, CDR2 YFSETQ. The CDR3 has 18 residues. Here the CDR3 DNA reads TGCGCCAGCAGCTTGGAGCCACGTGCCCGAGGGAGGGCCAACGTCCTGACTTTC. Encoded protein: CASSLEPRARGRANVLTF.

The J gene is TRBJ2-3, the V gene TRBV11-2; 9 nucleotides align to TRBD2. From germline, CDR1 is SGHAT and CDR2 FQNNGV. V trimming: 3 bases; J trimming: 0 bases; junction bases outside the gene matches: 4. This CDR3 comprises 16 residues. CDR3 residues: CASSFSGGPSTDTQYF. CDR3 DNA sequence: TGTGCCAGCAGCTTTAGCGGGGGCCCTAGCACAGATACGCAGTATTTT.

V is TRBV4-1 and J is TRBJ2-5; 11 positions match TRBD2. There are 15 residues in the CDR3. The germline V gene encodes CDR1 MGHRA and CDR2 YSYEKL. Trimming at V came to 2 bases and at J to 5 bases, leaving 4 bases not matched to a gene. The CDR3, as DNA: TGCGCCAGCAGCCAAAAACTAGCGGGGGCTGAGACCCAGTACTTC. Protein sequence: CASSQKLAGAETQYF.

The V call is TRBV10-2, the J call TRBJ1-4; D is unclear. Germline CDR1 reads WSHSY; CDR2 reads SAAADI. This CDR3 is 16 amino acids long. V was cut by 2 bases and J by 2 bases, with 12 bases left in between. The DNA of the CDR3 is TGCGCCAGCAGTGAGCAGGCCCCGGCGACTAATGAAAAACTGTTTTTT. It encodes CASSEQAPATNEKLFF.

V is TRBV4-3 and J is TRBJ2-3; 10 bases match TRBD2. Germline trimming cut 1 base from V and 7 bases from J; bases unmatched to any gene: 17. Germline V CDR1 and CDR2: LGHNA, YSLEER. This CDR3 is 19 amino acids long. The CDR3 loop is CASSQGRPSGGLTLHTQYF. CDR3 DNA: TGCGCCAGCAGCCAAGGGCGGCCTAGCGGGGGCCTTACTCTTCATACGCAGTATTTT.

The chain is built from TRBV12-3 or TRBV12-4 and TRBJ2-7; TRBD2 agrees at 7 bases. The J call may be mistaken, given a closer DNA end match to TRBJ2-1. The CDR3 has 14 amino acids. CDR3 region: CASTPSGAYNEQFF. The CDR3 region has the DNA TGTGCCAGCACTCCGAGCGGGGCCTACAATGAGCAGTTCTTC.